The clone carrying this TCR beta chain was seen once. Its antigen is as yet unknown. This sample was included in a study of vaccination effects on CD4 cells after COVID-19. Antigen-specific CD4+ T cells were expanded with viral peptide pools in the ViraFEST assay before sequencing. Subsequent to a culture period of under twelve days, CD4+ T cells were isolated. Negative nucleocapsid antibody tests before and after vaccination confirmed no previous SARS-CoV-2 infection. Half-medium exchanges with IL-2 medium took place on days 3 and 7. Sequencing was performed with immunoSEQ multiplex PCR; in TCRdb, only in-frame clones are kept and a portion is missing. This table has fewer than 30,000 clones, 70% to 80% appearing once. The junction had 2 bases not matched to a gene; V was cut back by 4 bases and J by 3 bases. The CDR3 is 16 residues long. Germline CDR1 is LGHDT and CDR2 is YNNKEL (reference sequence).

The chain uses TRBV3-1 (or the pseudogene TRBV3-2) and TRBJ2-3; 15 positions match TRBD2. Sequences were derived from CD4+ T cells from PBMCs cultured with SARS-CoV-2 spike peptides, sampled before COVID-19 vaccination. The receptor was isolated from a human donor who received a COVID-19 vaccine. CDR3 in amino acids: CASSPGLAGGTDTQYF. CDR3 sequence (DNA): TGTGCCAGCAGCCCGGGACTAGCGGGAGGAACAGATACGCAGTATTTT.